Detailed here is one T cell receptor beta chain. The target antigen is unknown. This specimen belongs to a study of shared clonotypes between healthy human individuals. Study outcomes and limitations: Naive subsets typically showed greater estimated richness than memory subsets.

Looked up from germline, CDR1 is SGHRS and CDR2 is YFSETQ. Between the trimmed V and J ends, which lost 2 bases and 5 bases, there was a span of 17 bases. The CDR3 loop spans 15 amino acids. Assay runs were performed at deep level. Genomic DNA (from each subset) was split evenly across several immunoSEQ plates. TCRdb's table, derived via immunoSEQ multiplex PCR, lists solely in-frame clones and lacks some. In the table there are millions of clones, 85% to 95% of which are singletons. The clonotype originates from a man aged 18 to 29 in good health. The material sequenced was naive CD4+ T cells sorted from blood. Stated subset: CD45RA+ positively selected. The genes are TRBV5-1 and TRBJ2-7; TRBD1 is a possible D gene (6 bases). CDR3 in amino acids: CASSFEGQPYDEQYF. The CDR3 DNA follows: TGCGCCAGCAGCTTTGAGGGACAACCCTACGACGAGCAGTACTTC.